The source of this T cell receptor (beta chain) is a study of shared clonotypes between healthy human individuals. Background on the study: Three plates each covered CD4 naive and memory; CD8 naive two, CD8 memory one. Study-level results: Generally, naive subsets (rather than memory subsets) showed larger estimated richness.

Trimming took off 2 bases at V and 5 bases at J, with 7 bases between the two ends. Per germline, CDR1 MNHEY and CDR2 SVGAGI. This CDR3 has 13 amino acids. The CD8 memory fraction combined CD45RO+ cells with TemRA cells (CCR7-negative CD45RA+). Original analysis: Junction-only sequences produced by ImmunoSEQ had no quality scores, so filtering differed. Produced via immunoSEQ multiplex PCR; TCRdb's table is partial and in-frame only. The V and J calls and clone size are taken from that table; D and trimming were inferred from the DNA. The sample shows 110,000 or so clones, 65% to 75% of them seen only once. Points on this clone: Its antigen remains unknown.

This receptor was obtained from a woman under 40 in good health. Material for sequencing was memory CD8+ T cells sorted from blood. The subset: CD45RO+ cells pooled with CCR7-negative TemRA cells. The chain combines TRBV6-5 with TRBJ1-5; no clear D gene. The CDR3 DNA is TGTGCCAGCAGTTACAGGGCAGATCAGCCCCAGCATTTT. Translated: CASSYRADQPQHF.